The T cell receptor beta chain described here comes from a study of blood T cells in healthy people across ages. PCR was performed a second time for about 6 to 12 cycles using a sample-barcoded 5' primer and a J-beta primer mix. Each cDNA molecule was tagged by a template-switch adaptor that had 12 random nucleotides. TCRdb re-analysed the 5' RACE reads in MiXCR, keeping a single row per CDR3 protein. The sample includes hundreds of thousands of distinct CDR3 sequences, under 25% seen only once; the top ten take about 3.6%. V lost 4 bases and J 5 bases, leaving 14 bases between the germline ends. This CDR3 has 15 residues. Looked up from germline, CDR1 is SGHVS and CDR2 is FNYEAQ. Donors ranged from about 6 to 90 years old and were healthy Caucasians in Russia. With respect to this clonotype: The antigen remains unidentified.

Points from the study as a whole: Getting older went along with TCR beta diversity per million T cells dropping roughly linearly.

The V and J genes are TRBV7-6 and TRBJ1-4; possible D gene TRBD1, 6 bases. The receptor comes from a man in his 70s in good health. Sequenced sample: blood. The DNA of the CDR3 is TGTGCCAGCAGCTCCCTGGACAGTCTAAATGAAAAACTGTTTTTT. It translates to CASSSLDSLNEKLFF. The full variable domain, completed using reference TRBV7-6 and TRBJ1-4, is GAGVSQSPRYKVTKRGQDVALRCDPISGHVSLYWYRQALGQGPEFLTYFNYEAQQDKSGLPNDRFSAERPEGSISTLTIQRTEQRDSAMYRCASSSLDSLNEKLFFGSGTQLSVL.